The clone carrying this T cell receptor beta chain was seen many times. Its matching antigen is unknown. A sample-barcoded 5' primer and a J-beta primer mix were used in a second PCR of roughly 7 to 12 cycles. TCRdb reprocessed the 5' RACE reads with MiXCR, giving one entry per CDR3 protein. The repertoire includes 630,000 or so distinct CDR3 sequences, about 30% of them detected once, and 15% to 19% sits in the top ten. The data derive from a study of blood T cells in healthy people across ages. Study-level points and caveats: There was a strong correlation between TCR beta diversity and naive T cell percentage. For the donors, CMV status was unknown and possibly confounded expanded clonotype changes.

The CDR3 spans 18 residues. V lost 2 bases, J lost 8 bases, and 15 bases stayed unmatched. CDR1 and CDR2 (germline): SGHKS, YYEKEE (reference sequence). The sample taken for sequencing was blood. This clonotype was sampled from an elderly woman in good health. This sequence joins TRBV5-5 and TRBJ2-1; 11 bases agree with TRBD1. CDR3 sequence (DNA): TGTGCCAGCAGCTTTATGGGAGGACAGGGGGCGATGGTGGATGAGCAGTTCTTC. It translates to CASSFMGGQGAMVDEQFF.